The clone carrying this T cell receptor (beta chain) came up once. These data come from a study of OX40 agonist ivuxolimab in advanced cancers. The method was immunoSEQ multiplex PCR; TCRdb's version includes in-frame clones alone and lacks a portion of them. The sample lists more than 45,000 clones; around 83% were seen once. In germline, CDR1 is SGHDT, CDR2 YYEEEE. J gave up 2 bases and V 3 bases, and 11 bases lay outside the gene matches. This CDR3 contains 18 residues. The receptor was derived from an adult with an advanced solid tumor such as melanoma, head and neck, liver or kidney cancer. The chain uses TRBV5-6 and TRBJ2-7; TRBD2 agrees at 13 bases. The sequenced sample was CD4+ or CD8+ T cells sorted from blood, obtained in a trial of the OX40 agonist ivuxolimab. The CDR3 DNA reads TGTGCCAGCAGCTACCGTTCTTGGACTAGCGGGGGTACCTACGAGCAGTACTTC. Residues: CASSYRSWTSGGTYEQYF.